This TCR beta chain is from a study of vaccination and CD4 T cells after COVID-19. Study summary: Six male and four female convalescents took part, two of them Hispanic. SARS-CoV-2, HCoV-NL63, HCoV-OC43 and HCoV-229E supplied the overlapping spike peptides used to stimulate cells.

Indicated treatment: roughly ten-day PBMC culture with coronavirus spike peptide pools or control peptides (ViraFEST assay). PBMC cultures, at approximately 2 million cells per well, received approximately 9.4 IU/ml IL-2 and 9 to 10 ug/ml peptide pools. Sequencing of cultured CD4+ T cell DNA used the Oncomine TCR Beta short-read assay. A single record per CDR3 protein comes from TCRdb applying MiXCR to the PCR reads. The sample holds fewer than 12,000 distinct CDR3 sequences, around 20% seen once. Study-wide results and caveats: Only post-vaccination samples contained a median approximately 84% of the reactive clones in convalescent patients.

Turning to this clonotype: No antigen is known for it.

The V end lost 6 bases, the J end lost 1 base, and 24 bases lay between the germline ends. Germline V gene sequence: CDR1 MNHNS, CDR2 SASEGT. The CDR3 has 18 amino acids. This clonotype was sampled from a human donor who had recovered from COVID-19. Specimen: CD4+ T cells from blood, cultured in vitro, collected after SARS-CoV-2 vaccination. The J gene is TRBJ1-2, the V gene TRBV6-1, with D possibly being TRBD1 (5 bases). The CDR3 DNA reads as TGTGCCAGCAGGACGGAGCCCCGGGGCCAAGGTTTTAACTATGGCTACACCTTC. Residues: CASRTEPRGQGFNYGYTF.